The 6 T cell receptor beta chains given below trace back to one sample, sequenced in a study of cytomegalovirus exposure and HLA in healthy donors. The PCR ran on 60 Vbeta and 13 Jbeta primers. Some clones are missing from TCRdb's copy, which holds only in-frame ones; the method was immunoSEQ multiplex PCR. The table lists approximately 160,000 clones, 75% of them singletons. The sample comprised PBMCs. The receptor source for this set is a male donor in good health and CMV-seronegative.

J is TRBJ1-6 and V is TRBV7-3; 7 bases are a match to TRBD1. V lost 5 bases, J lost 13 bases, and 8 bases stayed unmatched. Germline values: CDR1 SGHTA, CDR2 FQGTGA. The CDR3 has 13 amino acids. CDR3 DNA: TGTGCCAGCAGCACCATACCGACAGGGCCCCTCCACTTT. Protein sequence: CASSTIPTGPLHF.

This chain connects TRBV20-1 to TRBJ2-1; a possible D gene is TRBD1 (5 bases). There are 11 residues in the CDR3. Germline values: CDR1 DFQATT, CDR2 SNEGSKA (reference sequence). V lost 3 bases and J 9 bases, leaving 9 bases between the germline ends. CDR3 in DNA: TGCAGTGCTAGGGGGCCGGGTGAGCAGTTCTTC. This encodes CSARGPGEQFF.

This sequence joins TRBV6-4 and TRBJ2-7, with a possible D match to TRBD2 (5 bases). CDR1 MRHNA and CDR2 SNTAGT come from the germline V gene. V lost 4 bases and J 2 bases, leaving 12 bases between the germline ends. CDR3 length: 14 residues. The CDR3 loop is CASSAYAGAYEQYF. The CDR3 nucleotides are TGTGCCAGCAGTGCCTACGCCGGGGCCTACGAGCAGTACTTC.

The CDR3 region has the DNA TGTGCCAGCAGCCGGGACAGGGGCACCTACGAGCAGTACTTC. This translates into CASSRDRGTYEQYF. This chain connects TRBV5-4 to TRBJ2-7, with TRBD1 identical over 10 bases. Germline V CDR1 and CDR2: SGHNT, YYREEE (reference sequence). The CDR3 spans 14 residues. J gave up 2 bases and V 4 bases, and 3 bases lay outside the gene matches.

The chain uses TRBV27 and TRBJ1-1; D is perhaps TRBD1 (5 bases). The length of the CDR3 is 14 residues. Between the trimmed V and J ends, which lost 6 bases and 1 base, there was a span of 12 bases. CDR1 is MNHEY, CDR2 SMNVEV, per germline (reference sequence). CDR3 DNA sequence: TGTGCCAGCAGGTTGGGGGGTTGGAACACTGAAGCTTTCTTT. Its protein is CASRLGGWNTEAFF.

This clone occurred a few times. CDR3 sequence (DNA): TGCGCCAGCAGCTTTGGGGCGGGGGGGTACGAGCAGTACTTC. Translating gives CASSFGAGGYEQYF. This chain connects TRBV5-1 to TRBJ2-7; 9 nucleotides line up with TRBD2. The CDR3 is made up of 14 amino acids. Losses at the gene ends were 2 bases for V and 4 bases for J; bases not matched to a gene: 4. The germline V gene has CDR1 SGHRS and CDR2 YFSETQ.